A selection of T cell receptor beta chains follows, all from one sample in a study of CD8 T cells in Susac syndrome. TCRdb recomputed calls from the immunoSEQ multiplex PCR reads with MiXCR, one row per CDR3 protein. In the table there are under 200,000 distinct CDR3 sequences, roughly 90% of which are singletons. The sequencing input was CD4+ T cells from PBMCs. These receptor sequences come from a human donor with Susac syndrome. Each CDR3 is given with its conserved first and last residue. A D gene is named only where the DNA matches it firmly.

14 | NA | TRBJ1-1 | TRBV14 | TGTGCCAGCAGCAAATGGGACGGGGCGGCTGAAGCTTTCTTT | CASSKWDGAAEAFF
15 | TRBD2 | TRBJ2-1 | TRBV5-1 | TGCGCCAGCAGCGAGGGGACTAGCGGGGACAATGAGCAGTTCTTC | CASSEGTSGDNEQFF
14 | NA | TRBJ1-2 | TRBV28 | TGTGCCAGCAGTTTACCGACAGAACTAAGCGGCTACACCTTC | CASSLPTELSGYTF
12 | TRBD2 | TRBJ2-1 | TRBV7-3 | TGTGCCAGCGGGAGGGCCTACAATGAGCAGTTCTTC | CASGRAYNEQFF
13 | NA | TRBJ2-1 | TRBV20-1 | TGCAGTGCTAGCGGGAGAAGGTACAATGAGCAGTTCTTC | CSASGRRYNEQFF
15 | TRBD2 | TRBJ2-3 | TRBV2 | TGTGCCAGCAGTGAGGTTGGCGGGGGAGCAGATACGCAGTATTTT | CASSEVGGGADTQYF
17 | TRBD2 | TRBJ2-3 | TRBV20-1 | TGCAGTGCGCTGGGACTAGCGGGACTCCGGACCCCAGATACGCAGTATTTT | CSALGLAGLRTPDTQYF
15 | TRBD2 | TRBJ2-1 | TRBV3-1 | TGTGCCAGCAGCCAAGGCGGGAGGTTCCACAATGAGCAGTTCTTC | CASSQGGRFHNEQFF
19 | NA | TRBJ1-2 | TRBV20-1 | TGCAGTGCTAGAGAGATCTTATCAGTTTCCACCGCGGGTAACTATGGCTACACCTTC | CSAREILSVSTAGNYGYTF
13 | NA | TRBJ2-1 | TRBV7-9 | TGTGCCAGCAGCTTAGGAGTGGAGAGTGAGCAGTTCTTC | CASSLGVESEQFF